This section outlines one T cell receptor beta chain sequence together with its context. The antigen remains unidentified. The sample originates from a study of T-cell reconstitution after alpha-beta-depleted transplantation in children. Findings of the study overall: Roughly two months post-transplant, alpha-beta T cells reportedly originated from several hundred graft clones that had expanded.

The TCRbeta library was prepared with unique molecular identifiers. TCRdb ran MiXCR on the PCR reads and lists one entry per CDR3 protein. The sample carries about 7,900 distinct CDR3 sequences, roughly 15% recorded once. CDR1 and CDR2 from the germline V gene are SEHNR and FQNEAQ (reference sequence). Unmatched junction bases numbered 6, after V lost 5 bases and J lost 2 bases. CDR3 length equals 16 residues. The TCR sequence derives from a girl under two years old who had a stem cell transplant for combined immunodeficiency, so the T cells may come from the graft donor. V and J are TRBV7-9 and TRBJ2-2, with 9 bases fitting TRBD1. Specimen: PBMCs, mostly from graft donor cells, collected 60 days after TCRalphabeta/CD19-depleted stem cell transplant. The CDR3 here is CASSRGTGLNTGELFF. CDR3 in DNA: TGTGCCAGCAGCCGGGGGACAGGGCTAAACACCGGGGAGCTGTTTTTT. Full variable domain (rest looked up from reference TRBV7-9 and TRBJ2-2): DTGVSQNPRHKITKRGQNVTFRCDPISEHNRLYWYRQTLGQGPEFLTYFQNEAQLEKSRLLSDRFSAERPKGSFSTLEIQRTEQGDSAMYLCASSRGTGLNTGELFFGEGSRLTVL.